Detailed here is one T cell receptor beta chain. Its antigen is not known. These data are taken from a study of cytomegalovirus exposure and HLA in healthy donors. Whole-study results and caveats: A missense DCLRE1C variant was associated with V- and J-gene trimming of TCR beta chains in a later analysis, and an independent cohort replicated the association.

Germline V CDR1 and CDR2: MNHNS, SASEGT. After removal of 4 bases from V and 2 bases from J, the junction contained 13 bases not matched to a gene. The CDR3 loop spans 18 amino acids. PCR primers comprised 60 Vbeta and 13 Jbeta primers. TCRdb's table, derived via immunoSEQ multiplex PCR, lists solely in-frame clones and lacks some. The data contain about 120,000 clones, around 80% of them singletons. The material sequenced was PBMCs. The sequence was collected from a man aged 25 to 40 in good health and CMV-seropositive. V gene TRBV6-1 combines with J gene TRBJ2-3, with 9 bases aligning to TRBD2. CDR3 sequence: CASSGRLAVISYTDTQYF. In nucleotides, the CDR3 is TGTGCCAGCAGTGGTCGACTAGCGGTTATCTCTTACACAGATACGCAGTATTTT.